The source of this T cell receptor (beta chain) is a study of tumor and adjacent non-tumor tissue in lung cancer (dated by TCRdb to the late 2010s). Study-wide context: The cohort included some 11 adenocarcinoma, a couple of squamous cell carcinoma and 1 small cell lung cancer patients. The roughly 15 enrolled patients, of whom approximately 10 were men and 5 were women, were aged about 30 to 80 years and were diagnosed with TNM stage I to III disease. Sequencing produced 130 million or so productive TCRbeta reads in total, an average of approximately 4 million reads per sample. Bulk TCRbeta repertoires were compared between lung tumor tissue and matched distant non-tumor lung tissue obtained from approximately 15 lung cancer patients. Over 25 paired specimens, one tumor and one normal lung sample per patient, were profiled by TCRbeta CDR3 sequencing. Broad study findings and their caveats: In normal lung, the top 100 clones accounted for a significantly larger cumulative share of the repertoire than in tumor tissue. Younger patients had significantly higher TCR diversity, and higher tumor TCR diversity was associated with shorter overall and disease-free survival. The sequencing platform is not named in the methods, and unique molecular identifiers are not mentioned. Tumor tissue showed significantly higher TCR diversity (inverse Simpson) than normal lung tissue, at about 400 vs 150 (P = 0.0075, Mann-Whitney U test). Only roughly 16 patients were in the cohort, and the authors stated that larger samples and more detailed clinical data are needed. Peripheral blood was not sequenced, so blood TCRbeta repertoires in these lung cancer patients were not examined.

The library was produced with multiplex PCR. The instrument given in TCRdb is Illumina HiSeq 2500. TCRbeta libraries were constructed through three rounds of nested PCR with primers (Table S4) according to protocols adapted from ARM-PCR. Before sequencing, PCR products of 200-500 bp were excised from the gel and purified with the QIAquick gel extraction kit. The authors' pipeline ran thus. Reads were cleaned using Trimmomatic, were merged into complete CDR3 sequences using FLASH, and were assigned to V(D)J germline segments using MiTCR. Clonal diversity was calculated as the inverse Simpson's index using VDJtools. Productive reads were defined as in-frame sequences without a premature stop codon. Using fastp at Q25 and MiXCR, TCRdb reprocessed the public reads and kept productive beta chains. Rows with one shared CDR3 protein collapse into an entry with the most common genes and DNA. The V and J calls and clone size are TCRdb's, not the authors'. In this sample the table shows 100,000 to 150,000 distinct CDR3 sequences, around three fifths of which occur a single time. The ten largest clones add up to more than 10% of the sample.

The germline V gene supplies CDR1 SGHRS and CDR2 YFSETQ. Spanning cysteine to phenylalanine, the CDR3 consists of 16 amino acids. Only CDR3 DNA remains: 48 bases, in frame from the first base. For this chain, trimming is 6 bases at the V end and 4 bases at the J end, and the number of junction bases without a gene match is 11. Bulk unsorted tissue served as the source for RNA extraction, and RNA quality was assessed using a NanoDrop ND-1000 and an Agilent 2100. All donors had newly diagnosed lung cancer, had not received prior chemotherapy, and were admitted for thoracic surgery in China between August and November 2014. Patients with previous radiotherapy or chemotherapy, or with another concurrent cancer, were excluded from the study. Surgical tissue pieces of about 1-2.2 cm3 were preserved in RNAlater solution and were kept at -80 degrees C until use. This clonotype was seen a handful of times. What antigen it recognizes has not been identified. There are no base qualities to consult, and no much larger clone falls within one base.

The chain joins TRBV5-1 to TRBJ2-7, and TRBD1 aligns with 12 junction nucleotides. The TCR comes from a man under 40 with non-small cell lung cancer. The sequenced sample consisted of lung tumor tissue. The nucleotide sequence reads TGCGCCAGCACCCACGCTCCGGGACAGGGGGCATACGAGCAGTACTTC. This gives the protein CASTHAPGQGAYEQYF.